Here is one T cell receptor (beta chain) with its context. Its antigen is still unknown. This specimen comes from a study of vaccination and CD4 T cells after COVID-19. Overall study context: Cells were stimulated with overlapping spike peptide pools from SARS-CoV-2, HCoV-NL63, HCoV-OC43 and HCoV-229E.

V was clipped by 4 bases and J by 0 bases; unmatched bases: 15. Germline CDR1 SGHTA, CDR2 FQGTGA. The CDR3 has 19 residues. Scientists ran DNA taken from cultured CD4+ T cells through the Oncomine TCR Beta short-read assay for sequencing. Via MiXCR, TCRdb re-called the PCR reads, giving one row per CDR3 protein. The sample has about 13,000 distinct CDR3 sequences, 70% to 75% seen once. Treatment meaning: roughly ten-day PBMC culture with coronavirus spike peptide pools or control peptides (ViraFEST assay). Expansion of antigen-specific T cells with peptide pools by ViraFEST preceded sequencing of TCRs.

The sequence derives from a human donor who received a COVID-19 vaccine. Sequenced here: CD4+ T cells from blood, cultured in vitro, sampled after SARS-CoV-2 vaccination. The chain combines TRBV7-3 with TRBJ2-1, with 7 bases aligning to TRBD2. DNA of the CDR3: TGTGCCAGCAGCTCCCGGCCCCCTAGCGGTTTGAGCTCCTACAATGAGCAGTTCTTC. It encodes CASSSRPPSGLSSYNEQFF.